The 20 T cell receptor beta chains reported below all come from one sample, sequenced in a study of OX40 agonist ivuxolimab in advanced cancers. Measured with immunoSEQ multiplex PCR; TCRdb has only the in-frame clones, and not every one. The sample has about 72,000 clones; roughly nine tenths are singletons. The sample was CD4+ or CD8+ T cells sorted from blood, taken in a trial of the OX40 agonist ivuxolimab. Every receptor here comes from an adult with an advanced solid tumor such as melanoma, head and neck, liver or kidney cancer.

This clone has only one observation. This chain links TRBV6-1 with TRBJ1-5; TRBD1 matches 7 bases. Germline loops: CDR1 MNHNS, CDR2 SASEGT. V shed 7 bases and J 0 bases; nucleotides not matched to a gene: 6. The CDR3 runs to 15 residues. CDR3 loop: CASIGTAYSNQPQHF. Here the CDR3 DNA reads TGTGCCAGCATTGGGACAGCATATAGCAATCAGCCCCAGCATTTT.

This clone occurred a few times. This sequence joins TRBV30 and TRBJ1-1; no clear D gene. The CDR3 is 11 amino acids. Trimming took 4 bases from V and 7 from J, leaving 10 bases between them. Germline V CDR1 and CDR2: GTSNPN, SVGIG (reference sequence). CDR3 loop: CAWKAGIEAFF. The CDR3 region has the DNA TGTGCCTGGAAGGCGGGTATTGAAGCTTTCTTT.

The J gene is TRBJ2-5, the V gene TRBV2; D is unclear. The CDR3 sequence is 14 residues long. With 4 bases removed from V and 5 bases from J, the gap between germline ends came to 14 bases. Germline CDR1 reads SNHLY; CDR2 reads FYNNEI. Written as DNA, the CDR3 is TGTGCCAGCAGTGGGGGTTCCGTCGTGGAGACCCAGTACTTC. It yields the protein CASSGGSVVETQYF.

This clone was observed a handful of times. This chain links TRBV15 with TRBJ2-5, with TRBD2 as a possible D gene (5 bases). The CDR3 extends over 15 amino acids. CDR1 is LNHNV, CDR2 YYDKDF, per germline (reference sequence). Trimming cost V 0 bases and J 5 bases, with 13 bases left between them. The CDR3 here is CATSREGSAVETQYF. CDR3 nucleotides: TGTGCCACCAGCAGAGAGGGCTCAGCGGTGGAGACCCAGTACTTC.

For the CDR3, the DNA is TGTGCCAGCAGCTTCCCCCCGGACAGGGAAGCCTATAATTCACCCCTCCACTTT. Protein product: CASSFPPDREAYNSPLHF. The V call is TRBV12-1, the J call TRBJ1-6; the D call TRBD1 from the table was never checked on the DNA. TRBV12-1 is labeled a pseudogene. The length of the CDR3 is 18 residues.

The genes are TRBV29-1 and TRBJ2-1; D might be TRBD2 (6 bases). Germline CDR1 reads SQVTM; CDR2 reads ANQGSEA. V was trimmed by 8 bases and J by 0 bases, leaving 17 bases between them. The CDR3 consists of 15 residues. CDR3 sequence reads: CSTQLAVGSYNEQFF. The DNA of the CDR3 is TGCAGCACCCAACTAGCCGTAGGCTCCTACAATGAGCAGTTCTTC.

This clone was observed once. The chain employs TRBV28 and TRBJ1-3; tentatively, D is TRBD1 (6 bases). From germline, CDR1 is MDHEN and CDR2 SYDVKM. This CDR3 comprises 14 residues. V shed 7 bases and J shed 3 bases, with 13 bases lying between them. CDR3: CASINQGNGNTIYF. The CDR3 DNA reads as TGTGCCAGCATCAATCAGGGGAATGGAAACACCATATATTTT.

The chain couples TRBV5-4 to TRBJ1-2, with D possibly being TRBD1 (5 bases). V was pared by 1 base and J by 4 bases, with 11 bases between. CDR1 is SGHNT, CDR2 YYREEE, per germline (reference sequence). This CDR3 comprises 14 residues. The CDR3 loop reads CASSLPPGTYGYTF. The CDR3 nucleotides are TGTGCCAGCAGCTTGCCGCCAGGGACCTATGGCTACACCTTC.

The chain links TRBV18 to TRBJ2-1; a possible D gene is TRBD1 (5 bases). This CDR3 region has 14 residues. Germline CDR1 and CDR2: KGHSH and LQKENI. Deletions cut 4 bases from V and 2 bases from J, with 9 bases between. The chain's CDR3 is CASSRGGAYNEQFF. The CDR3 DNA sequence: TGTGCCAGCTCACGGGGCGGTGCCTACAATGAGCAGTTCTTC. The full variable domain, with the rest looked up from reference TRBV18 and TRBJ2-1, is NAGVMQNPRHLVRRRGQEARLRCSPMKGHSHVYWYRQLPEEGLKFMVYLQKENIIDESGMPKERFSAEFPKEGPSILRIQQVVRGDSAAYFCASSRGGAYNEQFFGPGTRLTVL.

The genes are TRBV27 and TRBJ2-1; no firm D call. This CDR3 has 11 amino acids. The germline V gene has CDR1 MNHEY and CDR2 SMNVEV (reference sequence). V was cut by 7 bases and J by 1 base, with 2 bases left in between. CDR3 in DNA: TGTGCCAGCAATTCCTACAATGAGCAGTTCTTC. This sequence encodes CASNSYNEQFF.

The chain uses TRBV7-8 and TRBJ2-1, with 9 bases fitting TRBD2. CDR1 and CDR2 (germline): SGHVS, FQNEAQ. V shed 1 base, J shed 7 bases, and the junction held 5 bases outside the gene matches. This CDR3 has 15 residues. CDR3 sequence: CASSLGSGGRNEQFF. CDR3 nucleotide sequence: TGTGCCAGCAGCTTAGGGAGCGGGGGGCGGAATGAGCAGTTCTTC.

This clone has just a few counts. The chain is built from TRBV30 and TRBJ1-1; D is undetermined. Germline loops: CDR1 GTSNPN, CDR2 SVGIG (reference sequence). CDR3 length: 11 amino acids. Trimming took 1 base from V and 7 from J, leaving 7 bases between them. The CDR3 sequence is CAWSERIEAFF. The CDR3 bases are TGTGCCTGGAGTGAAAGGATTGAAGCTTTCTTT. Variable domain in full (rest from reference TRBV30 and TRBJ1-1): SQTIHQWPATLVQPVGSPLSLECTVEGTSNPNLYWYRQAAGRGLQLLFYSVGIGQISSEVPQNLSASRPQDRQFILSSKKLLLSDSGFYLCAWSERIEAFFGQGTRLTVV.

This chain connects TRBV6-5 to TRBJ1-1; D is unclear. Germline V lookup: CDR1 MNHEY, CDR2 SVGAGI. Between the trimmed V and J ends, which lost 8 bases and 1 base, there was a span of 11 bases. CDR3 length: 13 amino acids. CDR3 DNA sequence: TGTGCCAGCGGCTCCTATGAGAACACTGAAGCTTTCTTT. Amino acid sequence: CASGSYENTEAFF.

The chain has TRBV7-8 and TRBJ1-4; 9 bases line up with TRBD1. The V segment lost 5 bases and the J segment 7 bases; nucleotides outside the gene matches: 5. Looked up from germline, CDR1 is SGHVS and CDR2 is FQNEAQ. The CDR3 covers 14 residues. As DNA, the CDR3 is TGTGCCAGCAGCCCACAGGGGGCGGGTGAAAAACTGTTTTTT. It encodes CASSPQGAGEKLFF.

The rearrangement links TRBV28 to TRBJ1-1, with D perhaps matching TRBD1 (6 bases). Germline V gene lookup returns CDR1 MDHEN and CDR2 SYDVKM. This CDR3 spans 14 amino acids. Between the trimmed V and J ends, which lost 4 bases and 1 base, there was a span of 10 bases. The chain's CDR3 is CASSWGAANTEAFF. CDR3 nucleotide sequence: TGTGCCAGCAGTTGGGGGGCGGCGAACACTGAAGCTTTCTTT.

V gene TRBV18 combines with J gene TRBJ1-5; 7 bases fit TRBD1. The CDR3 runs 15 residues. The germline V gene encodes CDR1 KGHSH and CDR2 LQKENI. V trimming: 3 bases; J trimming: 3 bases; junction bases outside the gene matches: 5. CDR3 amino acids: CASSPGDSLNQPQHF. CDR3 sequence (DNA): TGTGCCAGCTCACCGGGGGACAGCCTCAATCAGCCCCAGCATTTT.

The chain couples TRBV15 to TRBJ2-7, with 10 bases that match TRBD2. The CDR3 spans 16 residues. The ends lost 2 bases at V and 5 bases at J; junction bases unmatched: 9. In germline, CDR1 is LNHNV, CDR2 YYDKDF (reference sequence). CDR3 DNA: TGTGCCACCAGCAGACGGGTCCTAGCGGGAGCCGACGAGCAGTACTTC. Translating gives CATSRRVLAGADEQYF.

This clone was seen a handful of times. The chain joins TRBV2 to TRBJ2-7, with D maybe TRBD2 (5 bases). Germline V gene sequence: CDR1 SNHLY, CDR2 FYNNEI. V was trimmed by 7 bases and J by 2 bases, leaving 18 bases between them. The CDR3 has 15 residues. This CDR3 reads CASMKGSGFTYEQYF. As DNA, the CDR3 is TGTGCCAGCATGAAGGGTTCGGGGTTTACCTACGAGCAGTACTTC.

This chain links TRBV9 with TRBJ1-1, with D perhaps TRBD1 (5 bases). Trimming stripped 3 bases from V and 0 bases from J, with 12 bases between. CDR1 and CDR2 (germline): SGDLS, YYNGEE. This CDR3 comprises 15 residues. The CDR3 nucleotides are TGTGCCAGCAGCGCCCAGGGACGGATGAACACTGAAGCTTTCTTT. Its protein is CASSAQGRMNTEAFF.

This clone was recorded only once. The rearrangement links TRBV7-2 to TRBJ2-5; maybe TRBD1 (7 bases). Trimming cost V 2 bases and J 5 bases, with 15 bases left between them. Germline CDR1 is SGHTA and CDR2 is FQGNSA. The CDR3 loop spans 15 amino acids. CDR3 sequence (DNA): TGTGCCAGCAGCTTATCGGAGGGGGCTTGGGAGACCCAGTACTTC. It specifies CASSLSEGAWETQYF.